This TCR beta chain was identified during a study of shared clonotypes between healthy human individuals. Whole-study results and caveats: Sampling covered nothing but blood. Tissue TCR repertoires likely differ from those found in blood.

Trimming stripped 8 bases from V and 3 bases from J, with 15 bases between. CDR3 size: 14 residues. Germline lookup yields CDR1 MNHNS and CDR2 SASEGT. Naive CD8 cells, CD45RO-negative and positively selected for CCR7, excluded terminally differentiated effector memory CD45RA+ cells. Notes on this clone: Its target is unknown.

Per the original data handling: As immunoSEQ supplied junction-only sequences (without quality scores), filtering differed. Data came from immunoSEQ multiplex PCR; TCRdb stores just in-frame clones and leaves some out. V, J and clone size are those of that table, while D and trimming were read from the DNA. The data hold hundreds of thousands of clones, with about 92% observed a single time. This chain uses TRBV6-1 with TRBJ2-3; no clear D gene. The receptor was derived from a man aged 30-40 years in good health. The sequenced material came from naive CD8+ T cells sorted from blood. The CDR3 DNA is TGTGCCAGCTACAGTCCCACCTCGACAGATACGCAGTATTTT. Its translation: CASYSPTSTDTQYF.